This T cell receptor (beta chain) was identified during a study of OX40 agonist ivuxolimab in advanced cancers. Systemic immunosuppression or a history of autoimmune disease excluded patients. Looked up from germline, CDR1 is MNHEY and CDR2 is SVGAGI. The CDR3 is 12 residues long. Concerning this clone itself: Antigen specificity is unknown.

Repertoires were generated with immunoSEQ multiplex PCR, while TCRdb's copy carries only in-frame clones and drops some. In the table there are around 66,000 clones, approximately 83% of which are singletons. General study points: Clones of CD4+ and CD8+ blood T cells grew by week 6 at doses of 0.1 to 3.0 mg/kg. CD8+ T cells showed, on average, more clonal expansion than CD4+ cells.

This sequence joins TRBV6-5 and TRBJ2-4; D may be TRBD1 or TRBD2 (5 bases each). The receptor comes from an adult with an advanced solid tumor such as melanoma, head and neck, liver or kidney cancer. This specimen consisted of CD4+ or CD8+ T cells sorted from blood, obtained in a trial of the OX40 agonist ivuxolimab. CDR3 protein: CVRGRDLNIQYF. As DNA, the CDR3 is TGTGTCAGAGGCAGGGACCTAAACATTCAGTACTTC.